This TCR beta chain comes out of a study of beta chain features in type 1 diabetes. Study-wide context: In all, around 110,000,000 sorted cells from all samples were analyzed.

V lost 2 bases to trimming and J lost 6 bases; unmatched junction nucleotides: 3. This CDR3 region has 14 residues. Germline V lookup: CDR1 MNHNY, CDR2 SVGAGI (reference sequence). One heparinised blood draw, averaging approximately 120 mL, came from each donor. CD45RO/CCR7/CD25/CD127/CD95/CD27 staining was used to isolate CD4+ naive, central memory, regulatory and stem cell-like memory cells by sorting. Expressed TCRB transcripts were sequenced, since all the RNA that had been isolated was reverse transcribed. The data were produced by immunoSEQ multiplex PCR, yet TCRdb's version contains in-frame clones alone and is incomplete. The sample carries 400,000 to 600,000 clones, 30% recorded once. This clone was picked up a small number of times.

Material: naive CD4+ T cells from blood. This sequence originates from a man younger than 35 in good health. The chain combines TRBV6-6 with TRBJ1-4; 7 bases fit TRBD1. This chain's CDR3 is CASSYRGRDEKLFF. The CDR3 DNA follows: TGTGCCAGCAGTTACAGGGGGCGCGATGAAAAACTGTTTTTT.